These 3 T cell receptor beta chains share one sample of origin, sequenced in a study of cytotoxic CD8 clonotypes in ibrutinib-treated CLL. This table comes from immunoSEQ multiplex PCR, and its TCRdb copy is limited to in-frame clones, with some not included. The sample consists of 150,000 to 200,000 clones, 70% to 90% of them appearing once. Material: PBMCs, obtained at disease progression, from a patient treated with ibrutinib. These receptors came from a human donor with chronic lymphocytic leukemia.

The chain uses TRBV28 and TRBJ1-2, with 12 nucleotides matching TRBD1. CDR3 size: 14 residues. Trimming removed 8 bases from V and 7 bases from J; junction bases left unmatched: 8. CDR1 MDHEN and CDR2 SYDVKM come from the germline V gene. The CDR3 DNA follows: TGTGCCAGCGGTAGGGACAGGGGGCGGAGTGGCTACACCTTC. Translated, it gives CASGRDRGRSGYTF.

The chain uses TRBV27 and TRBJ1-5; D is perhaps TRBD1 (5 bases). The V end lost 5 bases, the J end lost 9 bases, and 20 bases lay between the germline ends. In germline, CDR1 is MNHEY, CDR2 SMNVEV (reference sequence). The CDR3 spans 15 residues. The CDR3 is CASSGAGANRRPQHF. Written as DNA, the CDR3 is TGTGCCAGCAGTGGGGCTGGCGCGAACCGTCGGCCCCAGCATTTT.

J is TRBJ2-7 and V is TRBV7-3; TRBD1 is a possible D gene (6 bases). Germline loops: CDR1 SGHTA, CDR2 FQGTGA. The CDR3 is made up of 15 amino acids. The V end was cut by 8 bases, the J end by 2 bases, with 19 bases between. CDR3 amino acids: CASSTLPGQPYEQYF. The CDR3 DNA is TGTGCCAGCTCTACCCTACCAGGACAGCCCTACGAGCAGTACTTC.